This T cell receptor beta chain was documented in a study of chemoradiotherapy in HPV16-positive cancers. Germline V gene data show CDR1 as SGHDT and CDR2 as YYEEEE. The V segment lost 5 bases and the J segment 2 bases; nucleotides outside the gene matches: 9. The length of the CDR3 is 17 residues. Measured with immunoSEQ multiplex PCR; TCRdb has only the in-frame clones, and not every one. The sample carries approximately 7,000 clones, over 75% recorded once. The chain carries TRBV5-6 and TRBJ2-3; 12 nucleotides agree with TRBD2. The sequenced sample was tumor tissue, obtained from a patient who underwent chemoradiotherapy. This sequence was found in a human donor with HPV-associated anogenital cancer. CDR3 in DNA: TGTGCCAGCAGTGCTCGTTGGACTAGCGGGGTCACAGATACGCAGTATTTT. Translated, it gives CASSARWTSGVTDTQYF.